The sequence of this T cell receptor (beta chain) was determined in a study of CD8 T cells in Susac syndrome. The CDR3 contains 13 residues. Germline V gives CDR1 SGHDT, CDR2 YYEEEE. V lost 3 bases and J 4 bases, leaving 8 bases between the germline ends. RNA, at about 0.45 to 1 ug, was reverse transcribed with random hexamers. TCRdb fed the immunoSEQ multiplex PCR reads into MiXCR, producing one record per CDR3 protein. The sample has about 210,000 distinct CDR3 sequences, 95% seen once. The TCR comes from a human donor with multiple sclerosis. Material: CD4+ T cells from PBMCs. The chain is built from TRBV5-6 and TRBJ2-1; the D gene is possibly TRBD1 (5 bases). In DNA, the CDR3 is TGTGCCAGCAGCTACGGACAATACAATGAGCAGTTCTTC. It is translated as CASSYGQYNEQFF.